This T cell receptor beta chain is drawn from a study of tumor-infiltrating lymphocytes in oesophageal squamous cell carcinoma listed by TCRdb under 2016. The protocol used for the library was PCR. Sequenced using an Illumina HiSeq 2000. In-frame beta chains were kept once TCRdb had trimmed the public reads at Q25 with fastp and called clones with MiXCR. When rows share a CDR3 protein, they turn into one entry using the most common DNA and genes. This sample gives 15,000 to 20,000 distinct CDR3 sequences in total; 45% to 55% of them show up just once. The ten top clones hold 20% to 30% of the sample. The CDR3 spans 17 residues, counting both ends. Reading the germline V gene gives CDR1 SGHTA and CDR2 FQGNSA. This clonotype was seen many times. The antigen this receptor binds is unknown. The CDR3 ends on some other residue instead of the conserved phenylalanine or tryptophan, so this is likely a read error. Because the CDR3's place on the DNA is in doubt, the DNA is left out and the CDR3 is given as listed by TCRdb.

The source is a male donor with esophageal squamous cell carcinoma. The V gene is TRBV7-2 and the J gene is TRBJ2-5; the table's D call, TRBD1, has no DNA check behind it. Sequencing input: esophageal tumor tissue. The CDR3 loop reads CASSWGQVLDSPLHFGN.